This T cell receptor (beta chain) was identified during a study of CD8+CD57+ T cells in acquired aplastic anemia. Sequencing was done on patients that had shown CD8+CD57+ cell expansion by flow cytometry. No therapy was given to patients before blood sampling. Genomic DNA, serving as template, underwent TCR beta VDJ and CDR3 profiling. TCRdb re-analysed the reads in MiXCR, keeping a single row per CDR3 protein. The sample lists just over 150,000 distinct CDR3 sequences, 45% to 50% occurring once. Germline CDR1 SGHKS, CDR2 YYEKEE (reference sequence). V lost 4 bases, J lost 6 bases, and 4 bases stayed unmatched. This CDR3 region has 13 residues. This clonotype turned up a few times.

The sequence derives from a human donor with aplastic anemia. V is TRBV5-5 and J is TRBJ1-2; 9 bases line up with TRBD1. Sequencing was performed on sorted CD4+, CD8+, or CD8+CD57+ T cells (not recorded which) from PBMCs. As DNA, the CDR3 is TGTGCCAGCAGCGGTGGGACAGGGAATGGCTACACCTTC. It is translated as CASSGGTGNGYTF.